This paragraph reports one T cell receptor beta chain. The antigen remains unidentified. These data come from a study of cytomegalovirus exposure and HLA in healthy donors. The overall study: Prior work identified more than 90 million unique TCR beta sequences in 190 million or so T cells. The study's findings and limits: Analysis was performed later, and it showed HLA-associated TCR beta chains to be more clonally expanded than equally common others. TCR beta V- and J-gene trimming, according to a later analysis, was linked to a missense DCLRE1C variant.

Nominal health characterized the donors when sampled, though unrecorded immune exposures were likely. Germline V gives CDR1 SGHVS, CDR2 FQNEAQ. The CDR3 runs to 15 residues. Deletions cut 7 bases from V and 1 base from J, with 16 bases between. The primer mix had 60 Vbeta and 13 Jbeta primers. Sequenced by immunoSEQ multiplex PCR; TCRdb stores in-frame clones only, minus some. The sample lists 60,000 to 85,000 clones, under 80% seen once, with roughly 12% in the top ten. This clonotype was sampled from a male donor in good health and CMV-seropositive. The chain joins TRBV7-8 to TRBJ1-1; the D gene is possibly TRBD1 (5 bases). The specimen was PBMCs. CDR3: CASTRPDRPNTEAFF. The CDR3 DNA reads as TGTGCCAGCACTCGACCCGACAGACCGAACACTGAAGCTTTCTTT.